This T cell receptor (beta chain) was recovered during a study of CD8 T cells in Susac syndrome. The CDR3 runs 19 residues. Trimming at V came to 3 bases and at J to 0 bases, leaving 10 bases not matched to a gene. Germline CDR1 SGDLS, CDR2 YYNGEE. Study-level points and caveats: The authors acknowledged that the study's TCR sequencing and HLA analysis involved relatively few individuals.

A quantity of about 0.45 to 1 ug RNA underwent reverse transcription using random hexamers. By means of immunoSEQ multiplex PCR, TCR beta CDR3 spanning 54 Vbeta and 13 Jbeta underwent amplification. In TCRdb, the immunoSEQ multiplex PCR reads were re-called with MiXCR into one record per CDR3 protein. The repertoire has around 100,000 distinct CDR3 sequences, around 96% of them found once; the top ten carry less than 0.35%. In the case of this clonotype: Antigen unknown.

The sample comprised CD8+ T cells from PBMCs. The chain employs TRBV9 and TRBJ2-5, with TRBD2 matching 14 bases. The source is a human donor with Susac syndrome. This CDR3 reads CASSGGEGLAGGYQETQYF. DNA of the CDR3: TGTGCCAGCAGCGGAGGGGAAGGACTAGCGGGGGGATACCAAGAGACCCAGTACTTC.